This T cell receptor beta chain was profiled in a study of blood T cell repertoires in COVID-19. Original handling: Reference gene primer amplification gave nucleated cell count estimates. Some clones are missing from TCRdb's copy, which holds only in-frame ones; the method was immunoSEQ multiplex PCR. V and J calls plus clone size are reproduced from that table; the DNA served to infer D and trimming. This table has 200,000 or so clones, roughly 80% appearing once. Germline loops: CDR1 ENHRY, CDR2 SYGVKD. The CDR3 sequence is 15 residues long. The germline V and J ends were trimmed by 2 bases and 2 bases, with 10 bases remaining between them.

The sequence derives from a woman of 80 years or more with COVID-19, enrolled during active disease. The rearrangement uses TRBV10-3 and TRBJ1-3; D is ambiguous. Sequencing was done on a sample of peripheral blood. As DNA, the CDR3 is TGTGCCATCAGTGAGGTCAGGTATACTGGAAACACCATATATTTT. This gives the protein CAISEVRYTGNTIYF.